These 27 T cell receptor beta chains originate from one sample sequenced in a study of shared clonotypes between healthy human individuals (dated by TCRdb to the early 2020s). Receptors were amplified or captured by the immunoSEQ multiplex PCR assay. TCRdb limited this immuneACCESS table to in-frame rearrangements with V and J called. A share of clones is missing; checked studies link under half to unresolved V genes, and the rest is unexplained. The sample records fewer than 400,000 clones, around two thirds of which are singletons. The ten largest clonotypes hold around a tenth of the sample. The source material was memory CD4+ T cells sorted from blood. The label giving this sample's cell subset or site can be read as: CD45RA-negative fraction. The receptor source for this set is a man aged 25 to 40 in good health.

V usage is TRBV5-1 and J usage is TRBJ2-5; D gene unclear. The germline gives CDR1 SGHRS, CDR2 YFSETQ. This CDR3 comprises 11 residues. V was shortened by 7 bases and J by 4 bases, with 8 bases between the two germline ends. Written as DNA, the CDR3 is TGCGCCAGCGGTAATGGAGAGACCCAGTACTTC. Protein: CASGNGETQYF.

The CDR3 reads CASSVRSSSYNEQFF. The CDR3, as DNA: TGTGCCAGCAGCGTTAGGTCAAGCTCCTACAATGAGCAGTTCTTC. The rearrangement links TRBV9 to TRBJ2-1; unclear D gene. The length of the CDR3 is 15 residues. Germline V lookup: CDR1 SGDLS, CDR2 YYNGEE. Deletions cut 2 bases from V and 0 bases from J, with 9 bases between.

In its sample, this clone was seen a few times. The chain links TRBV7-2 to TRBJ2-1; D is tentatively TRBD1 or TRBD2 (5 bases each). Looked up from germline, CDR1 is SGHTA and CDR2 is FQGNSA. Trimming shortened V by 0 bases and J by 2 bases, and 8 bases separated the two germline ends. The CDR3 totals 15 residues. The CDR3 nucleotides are TGTGCCAGCAGCTTAGCGAGGGGAGCCTACAATGAGCAGTTCTTC. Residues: CASSLARGAYNEQFF.

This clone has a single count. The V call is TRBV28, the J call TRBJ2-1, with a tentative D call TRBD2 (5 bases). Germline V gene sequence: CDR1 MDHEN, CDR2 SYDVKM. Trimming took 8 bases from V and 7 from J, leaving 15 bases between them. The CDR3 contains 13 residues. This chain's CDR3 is CASQRGTVNEQFF. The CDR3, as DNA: TGTGCCAGCCAACGGGGTACAGTAAATGAGCAGTTCTTC.

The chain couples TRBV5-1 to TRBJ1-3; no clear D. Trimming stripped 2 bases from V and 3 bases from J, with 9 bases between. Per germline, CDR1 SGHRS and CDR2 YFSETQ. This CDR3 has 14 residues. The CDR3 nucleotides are TGCGCCAGCAGCTTAACAGTGTTTGGAAACACCATATATTTT. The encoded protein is CASSLTVFGNTIYF.

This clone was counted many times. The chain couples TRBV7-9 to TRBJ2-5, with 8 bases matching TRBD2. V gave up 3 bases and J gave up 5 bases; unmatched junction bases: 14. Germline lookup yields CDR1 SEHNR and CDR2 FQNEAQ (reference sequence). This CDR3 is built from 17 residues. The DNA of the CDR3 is TGTGCCAGCAGCTTGTTGGCTAGCGGGTCCCGTGGGGAGACCCAGTACTTC. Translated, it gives CASSLLASGSRGETQYF.

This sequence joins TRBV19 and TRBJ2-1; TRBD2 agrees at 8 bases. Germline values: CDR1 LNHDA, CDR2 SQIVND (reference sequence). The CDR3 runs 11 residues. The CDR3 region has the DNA TGTGGGAGGGCGGGAGGCGGCGAGCAGTTCTTC. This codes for CGRAGGGEQFF.

As DNA, the CDR3 is TGTGCCAGCACAACAAAGGGGACTAGAAGCTACGAGCAGTACTTC. It codes for CASTTKGTRSYEQYF. The chain uses TRBV21-1 and TRBJ2-7; TRBD2, the table's D call, was not compared with the DNA. TRBV21-1 is termed a pseudogene. This CDR3 comprises 15 residues.

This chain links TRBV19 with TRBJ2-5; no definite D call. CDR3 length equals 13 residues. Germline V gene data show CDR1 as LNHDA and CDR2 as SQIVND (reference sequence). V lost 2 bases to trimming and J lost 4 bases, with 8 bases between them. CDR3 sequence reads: CASSITDVETQYF. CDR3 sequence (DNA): TGTGCCAGTAGTATAACAGATGTAGAGACCCAGTACTTC.

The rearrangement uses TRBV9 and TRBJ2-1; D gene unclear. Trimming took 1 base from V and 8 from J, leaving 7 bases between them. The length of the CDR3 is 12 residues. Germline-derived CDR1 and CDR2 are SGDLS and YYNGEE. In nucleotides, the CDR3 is TGTGCCAGCAGCGTAATAGCACATGAGCAGTTCTTC. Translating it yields CASSVIAHEQFF.

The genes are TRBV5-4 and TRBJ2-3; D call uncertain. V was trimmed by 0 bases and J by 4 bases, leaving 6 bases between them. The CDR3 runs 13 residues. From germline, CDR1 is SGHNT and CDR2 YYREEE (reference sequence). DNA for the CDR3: TGTGCCAGCAGCTTGGGTGTGGCAGATACGCAGTATTTT. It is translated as CASSLGVADTQYF.

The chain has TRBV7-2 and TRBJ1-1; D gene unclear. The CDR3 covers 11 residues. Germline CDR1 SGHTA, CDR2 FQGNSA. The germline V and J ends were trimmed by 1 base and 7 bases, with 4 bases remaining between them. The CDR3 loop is CASSLGGEAFF. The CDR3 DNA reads TGTGCCAGCAGCTTAGGGGGTGAAGCTTTCTTT.

The DNA of the CDR3 is TGTGCCAGCAGTCGGGACAGTGGGTTCGGGCAGTACTTC. Amino acid sequence: CASSRDSGFGQYF. The chain is built from TRBV27 and TRBJ2-7; 7 positions agree with TRBD1. Germline V gene data show CDR1 as MNHEY and CDR2 as SMNVEV (reference sequence). The CDR3 length is 13 residues. The V and J ends lost 5 bases and 9 bases, in that order; junction bases with no gene match: 10.

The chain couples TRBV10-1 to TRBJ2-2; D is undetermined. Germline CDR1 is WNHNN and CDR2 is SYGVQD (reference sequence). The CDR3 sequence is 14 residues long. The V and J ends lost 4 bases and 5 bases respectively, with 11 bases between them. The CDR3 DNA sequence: TGCGCCAGCAGTGGTTTAGGGTTGACCGGGGAGCTGTTTTTT. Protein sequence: CASSGLGLTGELFF.

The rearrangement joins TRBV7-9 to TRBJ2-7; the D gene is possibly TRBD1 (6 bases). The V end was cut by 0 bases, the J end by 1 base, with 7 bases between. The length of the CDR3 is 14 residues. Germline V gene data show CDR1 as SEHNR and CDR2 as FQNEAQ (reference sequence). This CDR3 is CASSLAGQSYEQYF. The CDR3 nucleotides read TGTGCCAGCAGCTTAGCCGGACAGTCCTACGAGCAGTACTTC.

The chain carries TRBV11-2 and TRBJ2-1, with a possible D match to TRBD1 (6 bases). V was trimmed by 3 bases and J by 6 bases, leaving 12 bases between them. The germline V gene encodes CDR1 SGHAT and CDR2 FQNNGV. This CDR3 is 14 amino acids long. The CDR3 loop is CASSLRGSSNEQFF. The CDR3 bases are TGTGCCAGCAGCTTGAGGGGGAGTAGCAATGAGCAGTTCTTC.

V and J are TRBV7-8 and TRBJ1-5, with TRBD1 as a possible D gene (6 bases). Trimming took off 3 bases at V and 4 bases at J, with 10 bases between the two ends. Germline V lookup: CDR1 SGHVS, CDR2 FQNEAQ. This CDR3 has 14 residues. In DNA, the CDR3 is TGTGCCAGCAGCTTTCCAGGGGAAAATCAGCCCCAGCATTTT. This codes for CASSFPGENQPQHF. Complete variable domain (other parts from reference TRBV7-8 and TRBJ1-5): GAGVSQSPRYKVAKRGQDVALRCDPISGHVSLFWYQQALGQGPEFLTYFQNEAQLDKSGLPSDRFFAERPEGSVSTLKIQRTQQEDSAVYLCASSFPGENQPQHFGDGTRLSIL.

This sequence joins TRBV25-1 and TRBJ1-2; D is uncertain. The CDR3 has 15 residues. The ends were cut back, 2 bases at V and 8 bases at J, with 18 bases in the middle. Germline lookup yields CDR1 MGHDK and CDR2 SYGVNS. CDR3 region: CASSETKSGSNGYTF. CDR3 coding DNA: TGTGCCAGCAGTGAAACGAAATCGGGGTCAAACGGCTACACCTTC.

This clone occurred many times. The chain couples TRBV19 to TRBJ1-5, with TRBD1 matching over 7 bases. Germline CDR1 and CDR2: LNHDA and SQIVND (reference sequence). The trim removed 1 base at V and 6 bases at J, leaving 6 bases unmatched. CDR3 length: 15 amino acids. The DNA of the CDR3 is TGTGCCAGTAGTATAGGGCGGCAGGGGGTTCAGCCCCAGCATTTT. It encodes CASSIGRQGVQPQHF.

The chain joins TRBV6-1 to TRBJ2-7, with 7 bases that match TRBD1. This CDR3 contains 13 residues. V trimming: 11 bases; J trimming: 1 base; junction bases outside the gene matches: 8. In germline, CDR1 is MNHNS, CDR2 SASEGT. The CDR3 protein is CARPPGQSYEQYF. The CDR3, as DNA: TGTGCCCGTCCACCGGGACAGTCCTACGAGCAGTACTTC.

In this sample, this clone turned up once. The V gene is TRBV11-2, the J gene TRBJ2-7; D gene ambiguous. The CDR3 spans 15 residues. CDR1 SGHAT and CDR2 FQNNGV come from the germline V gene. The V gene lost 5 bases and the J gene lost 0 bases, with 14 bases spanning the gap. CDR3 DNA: TGTGCCAGCAGCCACAACGGGTCTCCCTCCTACGAGCAGTACTTC. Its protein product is CASSHNGSPSYEQYF.

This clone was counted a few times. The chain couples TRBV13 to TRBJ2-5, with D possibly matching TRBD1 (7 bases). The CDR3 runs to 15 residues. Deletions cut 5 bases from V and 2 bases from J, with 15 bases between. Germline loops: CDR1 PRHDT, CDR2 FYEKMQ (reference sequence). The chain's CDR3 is CASSARQGGQETQYF. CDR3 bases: TGTGCCAGCAGCGCCCGACAGGGAGGACAAGAGACCCAGTACTTC.

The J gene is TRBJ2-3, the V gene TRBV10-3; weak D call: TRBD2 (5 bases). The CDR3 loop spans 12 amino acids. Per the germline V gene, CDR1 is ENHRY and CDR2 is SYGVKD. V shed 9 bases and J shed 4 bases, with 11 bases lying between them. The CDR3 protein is CAIAPGSDTQYF. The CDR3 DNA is TGTGCCATAGCTCCGGGGTCAGATACGCAGTATTTT.

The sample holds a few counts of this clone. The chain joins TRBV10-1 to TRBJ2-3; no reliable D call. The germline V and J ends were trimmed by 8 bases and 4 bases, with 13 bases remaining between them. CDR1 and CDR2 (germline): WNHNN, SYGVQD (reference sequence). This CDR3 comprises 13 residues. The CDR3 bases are TGCGCCAGCGCGAGAAACTTAGCAGATACGCAGTATTTT. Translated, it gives CASARNLADTQYF.

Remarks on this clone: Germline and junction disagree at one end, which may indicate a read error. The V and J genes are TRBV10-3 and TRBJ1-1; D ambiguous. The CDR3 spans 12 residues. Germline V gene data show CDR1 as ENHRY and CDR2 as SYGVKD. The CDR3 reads CAISDRNIEAFF. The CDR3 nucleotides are TGTGCCATCAGTGATAGGAACATTGAAGCTTTCTTT.

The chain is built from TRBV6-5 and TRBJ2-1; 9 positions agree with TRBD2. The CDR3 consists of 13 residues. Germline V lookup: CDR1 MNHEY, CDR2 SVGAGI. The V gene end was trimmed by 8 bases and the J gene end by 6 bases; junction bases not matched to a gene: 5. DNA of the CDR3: TGTGCCAGCGGGCCTAGCGGGACCAATGAGCAGTTCTTC. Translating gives CASGPSGTNEQFF.

The DNA for the CDR3 is TGTGCCAGCAGCTTGTTAGCGGAACTCTCCTACAATGAGCAGTTCTTC. Protein: CASSLLAELSYNEQFF. This chain connects TRBV5-6 to TRBJ2-1, with D perhaps TRBD2 (6 bases). V was shortened by 1 base and J by 0 bases, with 11 bases between the two germline ends. Germline V gene data show CDR1 as SGHDT and CDR2 as YYEEEE. The CDR3 length is 16 residues.